This passage covers 27 T cell receptor beta chains from one sample sequenced in a study of blood T cell repertoires in COVID-19. Profiling relied on immunoSEQ multiplex PCR, and the TCRdb table lists in-frame clones only, not all of them. The sample consists of 200,000 to 300,000 clones, 88% of them appearing once. The sample comprised peripheral blood. These receptors were collected from a woman aged 25 to 39 with acute or convalescent COVID-19.

CDR3 sequence: CATSRALTGSGELFF. In DNA form, the CDR3 reads TGTGCCACCAGCAGAGCCCTGACAGGGTCCGGGGAGCTGTTTTTT. The chain couples TRBV15 to TRBJ2-2, with 7 bases aligning to TRBD1. The CDR3 is 15 amino acids. The J segment lost 6 bases and the V segment lost 1 base, leaving 5 bases of the junction unmatched. CDR1 and CDR2 from the germline V gene are LNHNV and YYDKDF (reference sequence).

The chain employs TRBV13 and TRBJ1-6; D is possibly TRBD1 (6 bases). The germline V gene encodes CDR1 PRHDT and CDR2 FYEKMQ (reference sequence). Trimming cost V 4 bases and J 6 bases, with 10 bases left between them. This CDR3 contains 14 residues. This chain's CDR3 is CASSYGQSNSPLHF. The CDR3 DNA reads as TGTGCCAGCAGCTACGGACAGTCTAATTCACCCCTCCACTTT.

The chain couples TRBV5-4 to TRBJ1-3; D ambiguous. The CDR3 is 15 residues long. The germline V and J ends were trimmed by 5 bases and 3 bases, with 15 bases remaining between them. The V gene's germline CDR1 is SGHNT and CDR2 YYREEE (reference sequence). Here the CDR3 reads CASSPGAELGNTIYF. The DNA of the CDR3 is TGTGCCAGCAGTCCGGGAGCGGAGCTTGGAAACACCATATATTTT.

The CDR3: CASMPFGLNEKLFF. CDR3 coding DNA: TGTGCCAGCATGCCGTTTGGCCTTAATGAAAAACTGTTTTTT. The genes are TRBV6-5 and TRBJ1-4, with D uncertain. V was trimmed by 7 bases and J by 4 bases, leaving 13 bases between them. The CDR3 loop spans 14 amino acids. CDR1 and CDR2 (germline): MNHEY, SVGAGI.

In DNA form, the CDR3 reads TGTGCCAGCAGCCGAGCGGACTACACAGATACGCAGTATTTT. The encoded protein is CASSRADYTDTQYF. The V gene is TRBV14, the J gene TRBJ2-3; TRBD2 might be the D (6 bases). The CDR3 spans 14 residues. Germline loops: CDR1 SGHDN, CDR2 FVKESK. The V gene lost 4 bases and the J gene lost 2 bases, with 10 bases spanning the gap.

This chain links TRBV5-6 with TRBJ1-4, with 8 bases aligning to TRBD1. CDR3 length equals 16 residues. In germline, CDR1 is SGHDT, CDR2 YYEEEE. Trimming at V came to 0 bases and at J to 5 bases, leaving 6 bases not matched to a gene. The CDR3 sequence is CASSLEETGENEKLFF. The DNA of the CDR3 is TGTGCCAGCAGCTTGGAAGAGACAGGGGAAAATGAAAAACTGTTTTTT. Supplemented by reference TRBV5-6 and TRBJ1-4, the full variable domain reads DAGVTQSPTHLIKTRGQQVTLRCSPKSGHDTVSWYQQALGQGPQFIFQYYEEEERQRGNFPDRFSGHQFPNYSSELNVNALLLGDSALYLCASSLEETGENEKLFFGSGTQLSVL.

The CDR3 sequence is CASSQMDRTDTQYF. In DNA, the CDR3 is TGTGCCAGCAGCCAAATGGACAGGACAGATACGCAGTATTTT. The V call is TRBV11-3, the J call TRBJ2-3; 7 bases agree with TRBD1. Trimming cost V 5 bases and J 3 bases; bases outside gene matches: 5. The germline V gene has CDR1 SGHNT and CDR2 YENEEA. The CDR3 has 14 amino acids.

The V and J genes are TRBV6-5 and TRBJ2-7, with TRBD2 as a possible D gene (6 bases). The CDR3 spans 12 residues. The V gene lost 10 bases and the J gene lost 3 bases, with 13 bases spanning the gap. Germline loops: CDR1 MNHEY, CDR2 SVGAGI. The CDR3 DNA is TGTGCCACTCCAAACGGGGGCTACGAGCAGTACTTC. It translates to CATPNGGYEQYF.

J is TRBJ1-2 and V is TRBV12-3 or TRBV12-4; D uncertain. This CDR3 is built from 12 residues. V was pared by 5 bases and J by 4 bases, with 8 bases between. CDR3 residues: CASSRGLYGYTF. The CDR3, as DNA: TGTGCCAGCAGTCGCGGACTCTATGGCTACACCTTC.

The rearrangement links TRBV11-3 to TRBJ1-6, with unresolved D. Looked up from germline, CDR1 is SGHNT and CDR2 is YENEEA. V gave up 4 bases and J gave up 10 bases, with 11 bases separating them. The CDR3 spans 13 residues. CDR3: CASSSDGRSPLHF. CDR3 coding DNA: TGTGCCAGCAGCTCCGACGGGAGATCACCCCTCCACTTT. The full variable domain, rest sourced from reference TRBV11-3 and TRBJ1-6, is EAGVVQSPRYKIIEKKQPVAFWCNPISGHNTLYWYLQNLGQGPELLIRYENEEAVDDSQLPKDRFSAERLKGVDSTLKIQPAELGDSAVYLCASSSDGRSPLHFGNGTRLTVT.

V gene TRBV27 combines with J gene TRBJ2-7; D is undetermined. The CDR3 contains 14 residues. V gave up 5 bases and J gave up 4 bases, with 15 bases separating them. Germline CDR1 MNHEY, CDR2 SMNVEV (reference sequence). DNA of the CDR3: TGTGCCAGCAGTCCCGGATCAAGGCGGTACGAGCAGTACTTC. Its translation is CASSPGSRRYEQYF.

The chain has TRBV27 and TRBJ2-5; perhaps TRBD1 as D (6 bases). Trimming removed 3 bases from V and 7 bases from J, with 15 bases in between. Germline V lookup: CDR1 MNHEY, CDR2 SMNVEV (reference sequence). This CDR3 is built from 14 residues. This chain's CDR3 is CASSFARGVRTQYF. The CDR3 coding sequence is TGTGCCAGCAGTTTTGCCAGGGGTGTAAGGACCCAGTACTTC.

V gene TRBV12-5 combines with J gene TRBJ1-4; D possibly corresponds to TRBD1 (6 bases). The germline CDR1 and CDR2 sequences are LGHNT and FRNRAP. There are 14 residues in the CDR3. V was clipped by 5 bases and J by 6 bases, with 13 bases between them. This CDR3 is CASGGTGYDEKLFF. In DNA form, the CDR3 reads TGTGCTAGTGGTGGTACAGGGTATGATGAAAAACTGTTTTTT.

This clone was counted a single time. V gene TRBV7-2 combines with J gene TRBJ2-3, with D possibly matching TRBD2 (6 bases). There are 14 residues in the CDR3. The V end was cut by 3 bases, the J end by 6 bases, with 13 bases between. Germline V gene data show CDR1 as SGHTA and CDR2 as FQGNSA. The CDR3 loop reads CASSLRGGADTQYF. The CDR3 nucleotides are TGTGCCAGCAGCTTGCGGGGTGGCGCGGATACGCAGTATTTT. The whole variable domain, remainder taken from reference TRBV7-2 and TRBJ2-3, is GAGVSQSPSNKVTEKGKDVELRCDPISGHTALYWYRQSLGQGLEFLIYFQGNSAPDKSGLPSDRFSAERTGGSVSTLTIQRTQQEDSAVYLCASSLRGGADTQYFGPGTRLTVL.

The chain recombines TRBV14 with TRBJ1-2; D is possibly TRBD1 (6 bases). Germline V gene sequence: CDR1 SGHDN, CDR2 FVKESK. This CDR3 spans 15 amino acids. V lost 4 bases and J 8 bases, leaving 20 bases between the germline ends. In DNA, the CDR3 is TGTGCCAGCAGCCGTCGACAGGCCGGGGTTCAGGGCTACACCTTC. It specifies CASSRRQAGVQGYTF.

The rearrangement joins TRBV19 to TRBJ2-5; 8 bases match TRBD2. This CDR3 comprises 15 residues. Germline V gene data show CDR1 as LNHDA and CDR2 as SQIVND (reference sequence). The V gene end was trimmed by 7 bases and the J gene end by 4 bases; junction bases not matched to a gene: 11. The DNA for the CDR3 is TGTGCCAGTATGGGGAGCAGCGGGAGAGGAGAGACCCAGTACTTC. Translated: CASMGSSGRGETQYF.

The chain links TRBV11-2 to TRBJ2-6, with unresolved D. Germline assignment: CDR1 SGHAT and CDR2 FQNNGV. V was clipped by 3 bases and J by 2 bases, with 8 bases between them. The CDR3 has 15 amino acids. The CDR3 region is CASSFGWAGANVLTF. In DNA form, the CDR3 reads TGTGCCAGCAGCTTCGGGTGGGCTGGGGCCAACGTCCTGACTTTC.

The table lists this clone with a few counts. This chain links TRBV4-3 with TRBJ1-3; 7 positions match TRBD1. This CDR3 spans 15 amino acids. The germline CDR1 and CDR2 sequences are LGHNA and YSLEER. V lost 0 bases and J lost 2; bases outside the gene matches: 1. CDR3 DNA: TGCGCCAGCAGCCAAGAAGGGACAGCTGGAAACACCATATATTTT. This encodes CASSQEGTAGNTIYF.

The sample holds one count of this clone. The chain uses TRBV5-4 and TRBJ2-3; TRBD2 matches at 10 bases. V shed 5 bases and J 3 bases; nucleotides not matched to a gene: 6. Per the germline V gene, CDR1 is SGHNT and CDR2 is YYREEE (reference sequence). There are 15 residues in the CDR3. This chain's CDR3 is CASRPGLASTDTQYF. CDR3 in DNA: TGTGCCAGCAGACCGGGACTAGCGTCAACAGATACGCAGTATTTT.

This chain joins TRBV5-1 and TRBJ2-7; possible D gene TRBD1, 5 bases. Germline assignment: CDR1 SGHRS and CDR2 YFSETQ. This CDR3 has 15 amino acids. Trimming stripped 0 bases from V and 4 bases from J, with 14 bases between. The CDR3 loop is CASSLGAGFLYEQYF. CDR3 coding DNA: TGCGCCAGCAGCTTGGGGGCAGGGTTCTTATACGAGCAGTACTTC.

The rearrangement joins TRBV21-1 to TRBJ2-4; the D call in the table, TRBD1, was not verified against the DNA. TRBV21-1 corresponds to a pseudogene. CDR3 length: 21 residues. The CDR3, as DNA: TGTGCCAGCAGCGCACAAAATACCGGGACAGAAAAGTCTCTAGCCAAAAACATTCAGTACTTC. Protein sequence: CASSAQNTGTEKSLAKNIQYF.

The rearrangement links TRBV2 to TRBJ1-1; no reliable D call. CDR1 SNHLY and CDR2 FYNNEI come from the germline V gene. This CDR3 spans 15 amino acids. Trimming removed 1 base at V and 0 bases at J, with 9 bases between. The CDR3 DNA reads TGTGCCAGCAGTGAAGGTCGGAGATTGAACACTGAAGCTTTCTTT. Its translation: CASSEGRRLNTEAFF.

This chain uses TRBV7-9 with TRBJ2-1; 12 bases match TRBD2. V lost 3 bases and J lost 7; bases outside the gene matches: 4. Germline assignment: CDR1 SEHNR and CDR2 FQNEAQ (reference sequence). The CDR3 length is 15 residues. The CDR3 region is CASSFITSGGNEQFF. As DNA, the CDR3 is TGTGCCAGCAGCTTCATTACTAGCGGGGGGAATGAGCAGTTCTTC.

This chain links TRBV19 with TRBJ2-3; 10 nucleotides align to TRBD2. CDR1 and CDR2 from the germline V gene are LNHDA and SQIVND (reference sequence). CDR3 length: 15 amino acids. V was pared by 8 bases and J by 2 bases, with 7 bases of the junction left unmatched. CDR3 loop: CASRHTSGNTDTQYF. The CDR3 coding sequence is TGTGCCAGTCGTCATACTAGCGGGAACACAGATACGCAGTATTTT.

This clone was observed once. The chain recombines TRBV19 with TRBJ1-2; TRBD1 matches 12 bases. V gave up 3 bases and J gave up 5 bases; unmatched junction bases: 4. The CDR3 is 15 residues long. The germline V gene encodes CDR1 LNHDA and CDR2 SQIVND (reference sequence). CDR3 amino acids: CASSILGQGAYGYTF. CDR3 in DNA: TGTGCCAGTAGTATCCTGGGACAGGGGGCGTATGGCTACACCTTC.

The J gene is TRBJ2-7, the V gene TRBV4-3, with 14 bases matching TRBD2. The germline V gene has CDR1 LGHNA and CDR2 YSLEER. V was clipped by 4 bases and J by 9 bases; unmatched bases: 8. The CDR3 contains 15 residues. CDR3 nucleotides: TGCGCCAGCAGCCCGGGACTAGCGGGAGTAGGTAGGCAGTACTTC. It translates to CASSPGLAGVGRQYF.

Only one count was recorded for this clone. This chain connects TRBV27 to TRBJ2-3, with 11 bases identical to TRBD2. V lost 4 bases and J lost 8; bases outside the gene matches: 5. The CDR3 is 14 amino acids. CDR1 is MNHEY and CDR2 is SMNVEV in the germline V gene (reference sequence). CDR3: CASSSTTSGITQYF. The CDR3 region has the DNA TGTGCCAGCAGTTCTACGACTAGCGGGATTACGCAGTATTTT.